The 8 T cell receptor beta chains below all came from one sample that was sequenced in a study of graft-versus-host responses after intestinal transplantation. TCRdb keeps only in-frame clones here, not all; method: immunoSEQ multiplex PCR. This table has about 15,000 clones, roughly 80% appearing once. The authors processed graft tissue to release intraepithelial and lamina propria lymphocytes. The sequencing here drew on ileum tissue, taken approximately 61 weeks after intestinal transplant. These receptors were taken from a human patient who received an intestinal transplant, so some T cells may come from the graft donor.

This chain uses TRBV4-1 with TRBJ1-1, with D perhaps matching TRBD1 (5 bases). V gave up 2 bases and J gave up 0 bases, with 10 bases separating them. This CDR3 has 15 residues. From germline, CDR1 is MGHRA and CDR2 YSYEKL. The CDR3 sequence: CASSQWGQMNTEAFF. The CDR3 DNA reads TGCGCCAGCAGCCAATGGGGCCAGATGAACACTGAAGCTTTCTTT.

In DNA form, the CDR3 reads TGTGCCAGTAGCCGCGGACTAGCGGGGGTTTACGAGCAGTACTTC. It is translated as CASSRGLAGVYEQYF. This rearrangement joins TRBV19 to TRBJ2-5, with 13 bases matching TRBD2. Near its end, the DNA agrees better with TRBJ2-7, so the J call may be wrong. Germline CDR1 and CDR2: LNHDA and SQIVND (reference sequence). This CDR3 is 15 amino acids long.

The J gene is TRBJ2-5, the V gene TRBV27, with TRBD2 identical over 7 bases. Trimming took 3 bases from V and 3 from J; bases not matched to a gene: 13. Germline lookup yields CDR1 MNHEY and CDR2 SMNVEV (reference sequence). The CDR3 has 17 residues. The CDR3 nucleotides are TGTGCCAGCAGTTTGGGTCCGTTGGGGCTAGCGGAAGAGACCCAGTACTTC. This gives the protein CASSLGPLGLAEETQYF.

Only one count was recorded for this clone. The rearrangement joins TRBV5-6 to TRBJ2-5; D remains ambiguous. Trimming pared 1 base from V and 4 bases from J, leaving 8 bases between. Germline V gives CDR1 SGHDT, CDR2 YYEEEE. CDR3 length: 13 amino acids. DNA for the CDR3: TGTGCCAGCAGCTTGAGAGTTATAGAGACCCAGTACTTC. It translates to CASSLRVIETQYF. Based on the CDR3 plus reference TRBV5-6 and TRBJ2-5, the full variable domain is DAGVTQSPTHLIKTRGQQVTLRCSPKSGHDTVSWYQQALGQGPQFIFQYYEEEERQRGNFPDRFSGHQFPNYSSELNVNALLLGDSALYLCASSLRVIETQYFGPGTRLLVL.

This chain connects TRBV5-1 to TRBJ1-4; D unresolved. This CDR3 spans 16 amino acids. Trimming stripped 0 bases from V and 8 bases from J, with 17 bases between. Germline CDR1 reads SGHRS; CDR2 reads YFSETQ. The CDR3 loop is CASSLGGDTPKEKLFF. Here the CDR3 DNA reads TGCGCCAGCAGCTTGGGAGGAGACACGCCGAAGGAAAAACTGTTTTTT.

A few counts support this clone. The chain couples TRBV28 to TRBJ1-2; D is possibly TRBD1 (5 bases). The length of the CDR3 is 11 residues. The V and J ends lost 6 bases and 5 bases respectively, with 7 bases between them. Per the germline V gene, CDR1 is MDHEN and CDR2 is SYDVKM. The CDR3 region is CASSWTYGYTF. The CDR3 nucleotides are TGTGCCAGCAGCTGGACATATGGCTACACCTTC.

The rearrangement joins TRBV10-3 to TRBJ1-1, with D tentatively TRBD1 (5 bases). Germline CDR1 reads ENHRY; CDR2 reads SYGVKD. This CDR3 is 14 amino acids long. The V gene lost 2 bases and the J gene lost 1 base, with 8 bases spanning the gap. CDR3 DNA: TGTGCCATCAGTGAGGCCACAGGGAACACTGAAGCTTTCTTT. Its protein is CAISEATGNTEAFF.

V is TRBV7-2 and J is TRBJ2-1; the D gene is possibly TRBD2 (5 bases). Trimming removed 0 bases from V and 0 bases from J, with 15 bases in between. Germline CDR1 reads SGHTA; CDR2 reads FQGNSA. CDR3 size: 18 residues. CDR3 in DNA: TGTGCCAGCAGCTTAGCGAGGACTGCTTTAAGCTCCTACAATGAGCAGTTCTTC. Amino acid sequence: CASSLARTALSSYNEQFF.